These 6 T cell receptor beta chains were sequenced from one sample in a study of beta chain features in type 1 diabetes. Study results and caveats: All four CD4+ subsets from Type 1 diabetes patients carried moderately but significantly shorter TCRB CDR3s.

The whole isolated RNA underwent reverse transcription, so sequencing captured expressed TCRB transcripts. Clones were read by immunoSEQ multiplex PCR, and TCRdb kept only the in-frame ones, dropping some. The sample carries hundreds of thousands of clones, about 11% recorded once. No cognate antigen is known for these TCRs. The sequencing sample was made of naive CD4+ T cells from blood. These receptor sequences come from a man aged 30 to 39 with type 1 diabetes.

This clone was recorded once. The chain links TRBV28 to TRBJ2-1; D is ambiguous. V was pared by 3 bases and J by 3 bases, with 6 bases between. The CDR3 contains 13 residues. Germline V gives CDR1 MDHEN, CDR2 SYDVKM. This chain's CDR3 is CASSFTDYNEQFF. The CDR3 DNA is TGTGCCAGCAGTTTTACAGACTACAATGAGCAGTTCTTC.

This clone turned up a few times. This chain uses TRBV7-8 with TRBJ2-5; 8 bases fit TRBD2. With V trimmed by 2 bases and J by 2 bases, 1 base remained unmatched. This CDR3 contains 14 residues. The V gene's germline CDR1 is SGHVS and CDR2 FQNEAQ. The CDR3 DNA reads TGTGCCAGCAGCTTACCGGGGGGGCAAGAGACCCAGTACTTC. This encodes CASSLPGGQETQYF. The full variable domain, in which reference TRBV7-8 and TRBJ2-5 provide the parts outside the CDR3, is GAGVSQSPRYKVAKRGQDVALRCDPISGHVSLFWYQQALGQGPEFLTYFQNEAQLDKSGLPSDRFFAERPEGSVSTLKIQRTQQEDSAVYLCASSLPGGQETQYFGPGTRLLVL.

The chain uses TRBV14 and TRBJ2-1; D perhaps matches TRBD1 (5 bases). The length of the CDR3 is 15 residues. In germline, CDR1 is SGHDN, CDR2 FVKESK. V was trimmed by 0 bases and J by 8 bases, leaving 14 bases between them. For the CDR3, the DNA is TGTGCCAGCAGCCAAGATGTAGGGGCTTACGATGAGCAGTTCTTC. This codes for CASSQDVGAYDEQFF.

The rearrangement joins TRBV5-1 to TRBJ1-4; a possible D gene is TRBD1 (6 bases). CDR3 length equals 17 residues. The V gene lost 4 bases and the J gene lost 7 bases, with 23 bases spanning the gap. From germline, CDR1 is SGHRS and CDR2 YFSETQ. This CDR3 reads CASSHPGGGRQTEKLFF. For the CDR3, the DNA is TGCGCCAGCAGCCATCCAGGCGGGGGCCGACAAACTGAAAAACTGTTTTTT.

This clone has just a few counts. V gene TRBV9 combines with J gene TRBJ2-7; no reliable D call. The length of the CDR3 is 14 residues. Per germline, CDR1 SGDLS and CDR2 YYNGEE. Trimming pared 3 bases from V and 2 bases from J, leaving 12 bases between. The CDR3 bases are TGTGCCAGCAGCGCCCGCGGAGAGACCTACGAGCAGTACTTC. It encodes CASSARGETYEQYF. Full variable domain (missing parts from reference TRBV9 and TRBJ2-7): DSGVTQTPKHLITATGQRVTLRCSPRSGDLSVYWYQQSLDQGLQFLIQYYNGEERAKGNILERFSAQQFPDLHSELNLSSLELGDSALYFCASSARGETYEQYFGPGTRLTVT.

V gene TRBV6-5 combines with J gene TRBJ2-7; 11 bases agree with TRBD2. This CDR3 contains 15 residues. V dropped 0 bases and J dropped 2; count of bases not matched to a gene: 0. The germline V gene has CDR1 MNHEY and CDR2 SVGAGI. CDR3 residues: CASSYSTSGAYEQYF. In DNA form, the CDR3 reads TGTGCCAGCAGTTACTCGACTAGCGGGGCCTACGAGCAGTACTTC.